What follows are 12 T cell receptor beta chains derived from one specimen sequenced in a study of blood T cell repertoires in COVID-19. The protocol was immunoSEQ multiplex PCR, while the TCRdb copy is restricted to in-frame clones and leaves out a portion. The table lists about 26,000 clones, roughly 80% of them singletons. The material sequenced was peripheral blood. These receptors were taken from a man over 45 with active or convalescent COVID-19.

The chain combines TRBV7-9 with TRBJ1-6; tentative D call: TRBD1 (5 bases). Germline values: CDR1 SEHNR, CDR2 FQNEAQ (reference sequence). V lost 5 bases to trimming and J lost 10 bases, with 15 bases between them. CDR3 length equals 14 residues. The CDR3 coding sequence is TGTGCCAGCAGCCCAAGGGGTGGAGGGTCACCCCTCCACTTT. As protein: CASSPRGGGSPLHF.

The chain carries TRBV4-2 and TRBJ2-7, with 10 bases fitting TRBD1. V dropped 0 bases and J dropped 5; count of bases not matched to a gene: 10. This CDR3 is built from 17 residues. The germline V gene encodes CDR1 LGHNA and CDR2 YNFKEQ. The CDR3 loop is CASSQDLKWGQGNEQYF. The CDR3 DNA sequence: TGTGCCAGCAGCCAAGATTTGAAATGGGGACAGGGGAACGAGCAGTACTTC.

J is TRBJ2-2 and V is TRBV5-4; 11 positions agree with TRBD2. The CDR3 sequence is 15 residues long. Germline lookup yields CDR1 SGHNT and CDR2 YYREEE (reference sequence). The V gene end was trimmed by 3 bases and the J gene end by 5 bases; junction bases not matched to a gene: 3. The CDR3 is CASSWGLAETGELFF. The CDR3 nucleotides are TGTGCCAGCAGCTGGGGACTAGCGGAGACCGGGGAGCTGTTTTTT.

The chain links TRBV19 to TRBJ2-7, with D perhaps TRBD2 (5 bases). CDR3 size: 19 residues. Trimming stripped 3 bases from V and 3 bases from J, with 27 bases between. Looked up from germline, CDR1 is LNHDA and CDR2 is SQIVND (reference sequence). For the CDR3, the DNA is TGTGCCAGTAGTATTCGAGTGCCTTTCGCCGGAGGCCCGAACTACGAGCAGTACTTC. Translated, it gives CASSIRVPFAGGPNYEQYF.

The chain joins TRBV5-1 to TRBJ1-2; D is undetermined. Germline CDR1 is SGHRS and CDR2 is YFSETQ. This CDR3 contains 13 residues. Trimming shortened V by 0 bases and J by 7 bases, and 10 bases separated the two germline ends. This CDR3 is CASSLDGYRGYTF. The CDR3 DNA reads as TGCGCCAGCAGCTTGGACGGGTATCGTGGCTACACCTTC.

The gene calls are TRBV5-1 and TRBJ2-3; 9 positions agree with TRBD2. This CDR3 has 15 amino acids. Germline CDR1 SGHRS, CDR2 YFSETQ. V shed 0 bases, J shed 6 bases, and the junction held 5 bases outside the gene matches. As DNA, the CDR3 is TGCGCCAGCAGCTTGGGGCGGGGGGGCCCGGATACGCAGTATTTT. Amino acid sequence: CASSLGRGGPDTQYF. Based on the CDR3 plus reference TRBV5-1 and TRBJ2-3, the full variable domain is KAGVTQTPRYLIKTRGQQVTLSCSPISGHRSVSWYQQTPGQGLQFLFEYFSETQRNKGNFPGRFSGRQFSNSRSEMNVSTLELGDSALYLCASSLGRGGPDTQYFGPGTRLTVL.

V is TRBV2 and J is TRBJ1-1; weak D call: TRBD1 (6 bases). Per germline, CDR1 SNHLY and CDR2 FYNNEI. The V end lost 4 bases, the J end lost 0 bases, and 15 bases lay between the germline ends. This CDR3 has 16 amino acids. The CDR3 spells CASSGPKGVLNTEAFF. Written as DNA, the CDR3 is TGTGCCAGCAGTGGGCCTAAGGGGGTCCTGAACACTGAAGCTTTCTTT. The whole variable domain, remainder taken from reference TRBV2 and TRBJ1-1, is EPEVTQTPSHQVTQMGQEVILRCVPISNHLYFYWYRQILGQKVEFLVSFYNNEISEKSEIFDDQFSVERPDGSNFTLKIRSTKLEDSAMYFCASSGPKGVLNTEAFFGQGTRLTVV.

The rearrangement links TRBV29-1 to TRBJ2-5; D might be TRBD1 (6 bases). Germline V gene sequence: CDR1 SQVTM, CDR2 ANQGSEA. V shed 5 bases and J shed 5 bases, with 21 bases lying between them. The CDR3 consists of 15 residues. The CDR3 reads CSVTPPDQGWETQYF. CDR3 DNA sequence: TGCAGCGTTACCCCTCCGGATCAGGGGTGGGAGACCCAGTACTTC.

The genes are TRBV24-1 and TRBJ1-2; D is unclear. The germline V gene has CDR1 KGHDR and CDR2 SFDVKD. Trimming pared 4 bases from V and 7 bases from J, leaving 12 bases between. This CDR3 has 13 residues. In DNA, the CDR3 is TGTGCCACCAGTGACAACCCATCGGGTGGCTACACCTTC. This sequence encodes CATSDNPSGGYTF.

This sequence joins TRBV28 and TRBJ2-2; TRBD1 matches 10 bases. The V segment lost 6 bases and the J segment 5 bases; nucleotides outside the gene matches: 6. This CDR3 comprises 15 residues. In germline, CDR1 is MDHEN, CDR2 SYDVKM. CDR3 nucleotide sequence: TGTGCCAGCAGGGGCCGGGACAGGGGTACCGGGGAGCTGTTTTTT. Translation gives CASRGRDRGTGELFF. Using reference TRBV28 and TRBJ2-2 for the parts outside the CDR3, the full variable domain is DVKVTQSSRYLVKRTGEKVFLECVQDMDHENMFWYRQDPGLGLRLIYFSYDVKMKEKGDIPEGYSVSREKKERFSLILESASTNQTSMYLCASRGRDRGTGELFFGEGSRLTVL.

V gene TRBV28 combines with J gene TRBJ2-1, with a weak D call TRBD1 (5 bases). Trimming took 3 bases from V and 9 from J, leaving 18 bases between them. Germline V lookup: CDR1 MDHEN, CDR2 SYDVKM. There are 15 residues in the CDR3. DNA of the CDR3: TGTGCCAGCAGTTTTTCCTCGACAGCGTGGGGTGAGCAGTTCTTC. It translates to CASSFSSTAWGEQFF.

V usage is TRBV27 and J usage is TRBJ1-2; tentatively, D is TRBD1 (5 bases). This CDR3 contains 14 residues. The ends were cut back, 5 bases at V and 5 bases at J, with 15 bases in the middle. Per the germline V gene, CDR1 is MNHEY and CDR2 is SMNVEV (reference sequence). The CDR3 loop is CASSRKGGGYGYTF. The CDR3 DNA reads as TGTGCCAGCAGTCGAAAGGGCGGGGGGTATGGCTACACCTTC.